This TCR beta chain stems from a study of CD4 T cells in relation to SARS-CoV-2 and coronaviruses (dated by TCRdb to the early 2020s). Looking at the study overall: Across all 12 patients in the full convalescent cohort, ages ranged from about 20 to 75 years, with a median of 38. Expansion assays from other donors in the study were sequenced with a different, Illumina-based TCR-beta assay. The Adaptive Biotechnologies TCR-sequencing kit was used to sequence samples from a few pre-COVID donors and the naive versus memory experiments, while other data came from Illumina-based sequencing. Shared crossreactive spike epitopes were mapped to their HLA restriction using patient-derived lymphoblastoid cell lines. At the level of individual TCR clonotypes, the study evaluated whether memory CD4+ T cells crossreact between the spike proteins of SARS-CoV-2 and those of common cold coronaviruses. Among the roughly twelve convalescent patients, 8 males and 4 females were included, and two of the subjects were Hispanic. What the work shows at the level of the full study, not this receptor alone: Significantly weaker SARS-CoV-2-driven expansion was shown by crossreactive clones than by monoreactive clones, consistent with antigenic imprinting. Pre-pandemic and post-infection samples were not both contributed by any donor, so tracing of the source of pre-existing responses was limited. Memory CD4+ clonotypes crossrecognizing SARS-CoV-2 and at least one common cold coronavirus spike were found in around 71% of donors. The study was constrained by small numbers of patients and of tested TCRs. Naive versus memory sequencing indicated the assay detects memory recall responses rather than primary responses primed during culture. Crossreactivity analysis centred on spike protein, so crossreactivity against other viral proteins was not assessed.

Naive and memory CD4+ T cells were separated from cryopreserved PBMCs through CD4 enrichment, which was followed by EasySep naive CD4+ T cell enrichment. Ficoll-Paque PLUS gradient centrifugation was used to isolate PBMCs from leukapheresis product or whole blood. The PBMCs went either fresh into the expansion assay or into cryopreservation at -140 degrees C. The QIAamp Micro DNA Kit was used to extract genomic DNA from the CD4+ T cells. DNA from uncultured naive and memory CD4+ T cells underwent immunoSEQ TCR-beta sequencing at deep resolution. The authors' analysis ran thus. During preprocessing, nonproductive sequences were removed, as were CDR3s that did not start with C, did not end with F or W, or were shorter than 7 amino acids. Cultured and uncultured naive and memory CD4+ repertoires were searched for CDR3s previously identified as spike- and CEF-reactive. CDR3 homology was measured as pairwise Levenshtein distance, computed with the stringdist R package after trimming three terminal residues from each end. The immuneACCESS repertoire file appears here via TCRdb, limited to in-frame rearrangements. These files lack a portion of the clones; in checked studies, under half of the deficit traces to unresolved V genes, and the cause of the others is not known. V and J calls plus clone size are reproduced from that table; the DNA served to infer D and trimming. The sample includes 30,000 to 45,000 clones, with around 89% observed a single time. Roughly a tenth of the sample goes to the ten largest clones.

The CDR1 and CDR2 encoded by the germline V gene are SGHNT and YENEEA. At the junction V is shortened by 7 bases and J by 6 bases, with 24 bases in between. The CDR3 holds 17 amino acids from the cysteine to the phenylalanine. Only CDR3 DNA is held: 51 bases, read in frame from base 1. As regards this clone: The antigen this receptor binds is unknown. Base qualities are not recorded, but no much larger clone differs from it by a single base.

The TCR comes from an adult with COVID-19. Source material: memory CD4+ T cells from PBMCs. Sample cell subset or site, as interpreted from the label and publication: memory (non-naive) CD4+ T cells. The rearrangement joined TRBV11-3 to TRBJ2-2; the D assignment is uncertain and may be TRBD1 or TRBD2, with 6 bases supporting each. The bases are TGTGCCAGCACCCAAGGGGGGAGGCTACTAGTTCCCGGGGAGCTGTTTTTT. This sequence encodes CASTQGGRLLVPGELFF.